What follows describes a single TCR beta chain. Its antigen is still unknown. The entry originates in a study of blood T cells in healthy people across ages. V trimming: 0 bases; J trimming: 3 bases; junction bases outside the gene matches: 8. CDR3 length equals 16 residues. Germline assignment: CDR1 DFQATT and CDR2 SNEGSKA (reference sequence). Study-level points and caveats: The unsorted PBMCs prevented any conclusive comparison of naive versus antigen-experienced cells. TCR beta diversity per million T cells fell roughly linearly with age.

The use of a sample-barcoded 5' primer and a J-beta primer mix characterized a second PCR of roughly 6 to 11 cycles. MiXCR, applied by TCRdb to the 5' RACE reads, yields one record per CDR3 protein. The repertoire includes 1.5 million to 2 million distinct CDR3 sequences, about two fifths of them detected once, and around 23% sits in the top ten. The clonotype originates from a human donor in good health. Sequences were obtained from blood. The genes are TRBV20-1 and TRBJ2-5; 9 nucleotides agree with TRBD2. CDR3 protein: CSARDMAGGRKETQYF. The CDR3 nucleotides are TGCAGTGCTAGAGATATGGCGGGAGGGCGGAAAGAGACCCAGTACTTC.